This T cell receptor (beta chain) was recorded in a study of graft-versus-host responses after intestinal transplantation. General study points: Some GvH clones were seen earlier in gut or blood, suggesting intestinal origin. Elevated graft-versus-host to host-versus-graft clonal ratios in allografts were recorded for patients with graft-donor T cell macrochimerism.

Germline assignment: CDR1 MRHNA and CDR2 SNTAGT. The CDR3 covers 13 residues. V was shortened by 0 bases and J by 9 bases, with 9 bases between the two germline ends. To note about this clone: Its antigen is not known. The sample carries other DNA sequences with the same CDR3.

The method was immunoSEQ multiplex PCR; TCRdb's version includes in-frame clones alone and lacks a portion of them. The sample shows 35,000 to 45,000 clones, 85% to 90% of them seen only once. The sample was PBMCs, taken 267 days after transplant. This chain uses TRBV6-4 with TRBJ2-4; D may correspond to TRBD1 or TRBD2 (5 bases each). This TCR was recovered from a human patient who received an intestinal transplant, so some T cells may come from the graft donor. CDR3 in amino acids: CASSDSGTGIQYF. For the CDR3, the DNA is TGTGCCAGCAGTGACTCGGGGACCGGCATTCAGTACTTC.